The T cell receptor beta chain under discussion was sequenced for a study of T cell responses to AZD1222 COVID-19 vaccine. Study as a whole: Second doses at about 4 or about 12 weeks were pooled.

The V end was cut by 2 bases, the J end by 7 bases, with 21 bases between. CDR3 length: 17 amino acids. In germline, CDR1 is SGHRS, CDR2 YFSETQ. The data were produced by immunoSEQ multiplex PCR, yet TCRdb's version contains in-frame clones alone and is incomplete. The table records about 120,000 clones, roughly 84% of them present only once. Points on this clone: Antigen unknown.

Study-level results: A mostly white British donor set with more females was recruited, and clonal diversity was possibly underestimated. Sampling captured repertoires only after the peak T cell response. Two doses of AZD1222 preceded a rise in Spike-specific TCR breadth and depth.

This chain uses TRBV5-1 with TRBJ2-2; a possible D gene is TRBD1 (6 bases). The sequencing used peripheral blood, collected on day 0 of AZD1222 vaccination. This TCR derives from an adult in good health. As DNA, the CDR3 is TGCGCCAGCAGCTTAAGTCGGGTGGGGGCGCCTGGCGGGGAGCTGTTTTTT. It codes for CASSLSRVGAPGGELFF. The full variable domain, its missing parts supplied by reference TRBV5-1 and TRBJ2-2, is KAGVTQTPRYLIKTRGQQVTLSCSPISGHRSVSWYQQTPGQGLQFLFEYFSETQRNKGNFPGRFSGRQFSNSRSEMNVSTLELGDSALYLCASSLSRVGAPGGELFFGEGSRLTVL.